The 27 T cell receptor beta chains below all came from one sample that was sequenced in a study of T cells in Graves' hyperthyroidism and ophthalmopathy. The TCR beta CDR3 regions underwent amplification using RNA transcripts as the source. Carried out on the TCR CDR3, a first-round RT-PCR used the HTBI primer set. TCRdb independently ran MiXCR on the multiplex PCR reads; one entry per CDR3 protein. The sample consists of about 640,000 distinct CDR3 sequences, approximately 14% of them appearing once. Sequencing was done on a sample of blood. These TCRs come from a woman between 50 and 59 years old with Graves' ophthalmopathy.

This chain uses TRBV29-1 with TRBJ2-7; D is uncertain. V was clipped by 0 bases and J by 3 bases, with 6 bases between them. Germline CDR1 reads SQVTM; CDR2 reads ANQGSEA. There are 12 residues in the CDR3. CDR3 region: CSVEETNYEQYF. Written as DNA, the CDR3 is TGCAGCGTTGAAGAGACGAACTACGAGCAGTACTTC.

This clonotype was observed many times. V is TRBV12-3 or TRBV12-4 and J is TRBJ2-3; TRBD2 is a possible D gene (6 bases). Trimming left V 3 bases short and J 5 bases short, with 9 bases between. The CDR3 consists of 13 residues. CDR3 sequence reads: CASSFPAGDTQYF. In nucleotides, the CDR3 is TGTGCCAGCAGTTTCCCAGCGGGAGATACGCAGTATTTT.

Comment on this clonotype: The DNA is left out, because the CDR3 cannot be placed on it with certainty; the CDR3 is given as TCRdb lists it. The CDR3 sequence: CAIGQLSNYGCTF. The chain is built from TRBV10-3 and TRBJ1-2; the D call of TRBD1 is as the table states it, not checked on the DNA. Germline V gives CDR1 ENHRY, CDR2 SYGVKD. The CDR3 spans 13 amino acids, including both terminal residues.

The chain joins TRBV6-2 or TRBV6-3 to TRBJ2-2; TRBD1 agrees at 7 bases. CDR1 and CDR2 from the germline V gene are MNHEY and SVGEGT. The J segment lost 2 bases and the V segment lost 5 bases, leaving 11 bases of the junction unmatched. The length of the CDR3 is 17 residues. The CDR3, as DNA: TGTGCCAGCAGTCGACCTCGGACAGGAATAAACACCGGGGAGCTGTTTTTT. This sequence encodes CASSRPRTGINTGELFF.

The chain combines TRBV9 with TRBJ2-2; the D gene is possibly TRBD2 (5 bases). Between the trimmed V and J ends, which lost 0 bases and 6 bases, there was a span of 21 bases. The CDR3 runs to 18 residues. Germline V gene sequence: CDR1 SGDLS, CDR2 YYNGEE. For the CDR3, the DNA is TGTGCCAGCAGCGTAGGAATTGGTGGGGAGACCGACGCCGGGGAGCTGTTTTTT. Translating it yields CASSVGIGGETDAGELFF.

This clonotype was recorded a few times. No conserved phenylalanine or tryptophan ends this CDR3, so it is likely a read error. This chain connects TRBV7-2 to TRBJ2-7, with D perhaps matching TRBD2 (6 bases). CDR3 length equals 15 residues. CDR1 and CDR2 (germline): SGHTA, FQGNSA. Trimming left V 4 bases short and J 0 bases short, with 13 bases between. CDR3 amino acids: CASSSGLVSSYEQYS. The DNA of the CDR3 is TGTGCCAGCAGCTCGGGACTGGTAAGCTCCTACGAGCAGTACTCC.

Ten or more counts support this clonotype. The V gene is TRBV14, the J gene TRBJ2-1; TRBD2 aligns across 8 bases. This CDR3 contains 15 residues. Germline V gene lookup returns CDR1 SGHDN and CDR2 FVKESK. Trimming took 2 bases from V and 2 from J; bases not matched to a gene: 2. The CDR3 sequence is CASSQSGSPYNEQFF. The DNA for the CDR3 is TGTGCCAGCAGCCAAAGCGGGAGCCCCTACAATGAGCAGTTCTTC.

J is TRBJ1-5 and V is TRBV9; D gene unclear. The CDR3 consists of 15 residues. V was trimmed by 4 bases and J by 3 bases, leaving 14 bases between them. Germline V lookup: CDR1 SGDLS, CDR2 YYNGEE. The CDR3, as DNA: TGTGCCAGCAGCTTGACTGGTTCTTTCAATCAGCCCCAGCATTTT. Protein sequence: CASSLTGSFNQPQHF.

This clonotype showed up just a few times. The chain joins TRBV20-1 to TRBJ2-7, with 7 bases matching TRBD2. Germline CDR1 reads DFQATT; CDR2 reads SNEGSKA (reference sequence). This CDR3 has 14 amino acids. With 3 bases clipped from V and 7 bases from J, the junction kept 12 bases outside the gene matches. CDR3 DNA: TGCAGTGCTAGGGGTGACGGCGGGAGTGGTGAGCAGTACTTC. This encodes CSARGDGGSGEQYF.

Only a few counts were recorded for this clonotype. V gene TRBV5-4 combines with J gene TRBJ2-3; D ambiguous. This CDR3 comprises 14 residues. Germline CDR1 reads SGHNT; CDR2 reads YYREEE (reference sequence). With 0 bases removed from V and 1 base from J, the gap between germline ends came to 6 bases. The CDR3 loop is CASSLELRTDTQYF. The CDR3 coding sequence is TGTGCCAGCAGCTTGGAACTCCGCACAGATACGCAGTATTTT.

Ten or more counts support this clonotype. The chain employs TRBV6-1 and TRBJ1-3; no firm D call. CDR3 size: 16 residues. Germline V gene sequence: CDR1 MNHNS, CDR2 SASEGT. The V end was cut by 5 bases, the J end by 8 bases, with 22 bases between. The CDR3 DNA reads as TGTGCCAGCAGTAACCCGACCGATCGGGCCGATCACACCATATATTTT. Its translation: CASSNPTDRADHTIYF.

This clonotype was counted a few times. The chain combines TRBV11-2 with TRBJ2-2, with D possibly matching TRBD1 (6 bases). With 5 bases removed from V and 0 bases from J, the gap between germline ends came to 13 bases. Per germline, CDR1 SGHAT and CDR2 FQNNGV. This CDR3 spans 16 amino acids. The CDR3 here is CASSVMTGANTGELFF. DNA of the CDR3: TGTGCCAGCAGCGTAATGACAGGCGCGAACACCGGGGAGCTGTTTTTT.

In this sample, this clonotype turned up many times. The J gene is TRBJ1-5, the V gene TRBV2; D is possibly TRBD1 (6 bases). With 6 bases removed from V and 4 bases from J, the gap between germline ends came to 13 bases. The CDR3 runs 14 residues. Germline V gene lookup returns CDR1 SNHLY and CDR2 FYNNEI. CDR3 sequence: CASRAGQINQPQHF. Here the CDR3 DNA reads TGTGCCAGCAGGGCAGGACAGATAAATCAGCCCCAGCATTTT.

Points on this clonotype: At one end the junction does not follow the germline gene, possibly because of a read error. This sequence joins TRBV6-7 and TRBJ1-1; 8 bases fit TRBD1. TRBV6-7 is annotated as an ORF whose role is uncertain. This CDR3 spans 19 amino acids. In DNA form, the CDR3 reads TGTGCCAGCAGTTACCACCGGAACCGGGACAGGAGTACTTACACTGGAGCTTTCTTT. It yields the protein CASSYHRNRDRSTYTGAFF.

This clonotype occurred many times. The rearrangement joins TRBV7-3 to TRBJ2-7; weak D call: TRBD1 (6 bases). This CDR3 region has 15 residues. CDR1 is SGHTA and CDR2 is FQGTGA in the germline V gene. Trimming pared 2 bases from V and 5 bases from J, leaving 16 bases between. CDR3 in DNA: TGTGCCAGCAGCTTACGGGGAACAGGGAGCCACGAGCAGTACTTC. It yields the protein CASSLRGTGSHEQYF.

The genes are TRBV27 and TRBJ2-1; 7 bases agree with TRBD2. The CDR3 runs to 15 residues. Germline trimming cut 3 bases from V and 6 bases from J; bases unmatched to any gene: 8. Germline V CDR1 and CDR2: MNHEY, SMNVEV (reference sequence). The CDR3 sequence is CASSFAGVKGNEQFF. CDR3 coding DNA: TGTGCCAGCAGTTTCGCGGGAGTAAAGGGCAATGAGCAGTTCTTC.

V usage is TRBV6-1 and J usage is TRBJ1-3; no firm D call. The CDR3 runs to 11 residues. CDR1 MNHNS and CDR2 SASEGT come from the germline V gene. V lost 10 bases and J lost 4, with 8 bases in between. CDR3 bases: TGTGCCACTAGCTGGGGAAACACCATATATTTT. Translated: CATSWGNTIYF.

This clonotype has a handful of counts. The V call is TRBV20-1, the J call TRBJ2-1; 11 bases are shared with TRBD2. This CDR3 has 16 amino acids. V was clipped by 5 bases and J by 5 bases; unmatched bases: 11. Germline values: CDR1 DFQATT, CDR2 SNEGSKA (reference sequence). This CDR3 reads CSAANSAGLADNEQFF. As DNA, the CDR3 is TGCAGTGCTGCCAATTCAGCGGGACTAGCGGACAATGAGCAGTTCTTC.

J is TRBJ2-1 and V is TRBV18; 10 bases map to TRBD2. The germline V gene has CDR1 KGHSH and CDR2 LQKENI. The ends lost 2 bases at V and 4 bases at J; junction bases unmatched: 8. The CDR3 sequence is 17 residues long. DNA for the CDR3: TGTGCCAGCTCACCAAATCCAGCGGGAGGGCTTTACAATGAGCAGTTCTTC. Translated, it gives CASSPNPAGGLYNEQFF.

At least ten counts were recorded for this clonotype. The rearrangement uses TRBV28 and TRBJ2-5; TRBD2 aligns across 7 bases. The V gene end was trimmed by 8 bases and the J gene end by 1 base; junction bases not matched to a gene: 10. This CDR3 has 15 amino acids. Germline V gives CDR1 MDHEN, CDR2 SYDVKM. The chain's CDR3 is CASGLPTGGQETQYF. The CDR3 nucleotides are TGTGCCAGCGGATTACCCACGGGGGGCCAAGAGACCCAGTACTTC.

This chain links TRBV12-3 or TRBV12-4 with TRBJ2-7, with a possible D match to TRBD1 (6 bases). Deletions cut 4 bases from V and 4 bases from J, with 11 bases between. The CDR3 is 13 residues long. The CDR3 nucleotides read TGTGCCAGCAGTTCGGACAGAGAATACGAGCAGTACTTC. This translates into CASSSDREYEQYF.

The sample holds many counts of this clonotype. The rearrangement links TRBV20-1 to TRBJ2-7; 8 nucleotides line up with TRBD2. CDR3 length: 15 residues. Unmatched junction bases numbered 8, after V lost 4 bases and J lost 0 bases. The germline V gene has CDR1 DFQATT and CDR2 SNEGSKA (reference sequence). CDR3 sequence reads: CSAIELAVSSYEQYF. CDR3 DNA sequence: TGCAGTGCTATAGAACTAGCGGTAAGCTCCTACGAGCAGTACTTC.

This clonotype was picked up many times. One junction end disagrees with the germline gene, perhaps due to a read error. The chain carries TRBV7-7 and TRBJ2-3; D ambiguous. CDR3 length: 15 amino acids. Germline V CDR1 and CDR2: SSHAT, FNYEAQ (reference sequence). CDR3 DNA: TGTGCTAGCAGCTTAACTTACTCGCAAAGGGATACGCAGTATTTT. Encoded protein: CASSLTYSQRDTQYF.

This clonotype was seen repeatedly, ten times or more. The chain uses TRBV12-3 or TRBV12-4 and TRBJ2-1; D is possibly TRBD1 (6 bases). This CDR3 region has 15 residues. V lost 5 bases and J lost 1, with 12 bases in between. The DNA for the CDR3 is TGTGCCAGCAGTGAAGAGACAGGATCCTACAATGAGCAGTTCTTC. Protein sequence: CASSEETGSYNEQFF.

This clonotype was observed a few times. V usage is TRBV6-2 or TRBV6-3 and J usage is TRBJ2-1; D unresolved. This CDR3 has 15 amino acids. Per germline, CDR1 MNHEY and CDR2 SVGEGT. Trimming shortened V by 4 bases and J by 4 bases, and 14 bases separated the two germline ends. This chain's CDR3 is CASSWILVGYNEQFF. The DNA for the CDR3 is TGTGCCAGCAGTTGGATCCTCGTGGGTTACAATGAGCAGTTCTTC.

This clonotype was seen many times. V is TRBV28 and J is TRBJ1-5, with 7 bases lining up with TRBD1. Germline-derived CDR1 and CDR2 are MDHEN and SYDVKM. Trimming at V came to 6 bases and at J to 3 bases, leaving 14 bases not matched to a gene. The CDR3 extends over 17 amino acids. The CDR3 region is CASSPYRGKSFNQPQHF. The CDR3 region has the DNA TGTGCCAGCAGCCCATACAGGGGAAAGTCGTTCAATCAGCCCCAGCATTTT.

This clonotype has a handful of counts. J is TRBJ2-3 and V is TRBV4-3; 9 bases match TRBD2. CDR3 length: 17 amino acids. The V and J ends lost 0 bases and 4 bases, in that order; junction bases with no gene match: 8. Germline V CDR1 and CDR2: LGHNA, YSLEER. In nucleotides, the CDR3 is TGCGCCAGCAGCCAAGAGAGTAGCGGGAGTTTCGCAGATACGCAGTATTTT. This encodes CASSQESSGSFADTQYF.